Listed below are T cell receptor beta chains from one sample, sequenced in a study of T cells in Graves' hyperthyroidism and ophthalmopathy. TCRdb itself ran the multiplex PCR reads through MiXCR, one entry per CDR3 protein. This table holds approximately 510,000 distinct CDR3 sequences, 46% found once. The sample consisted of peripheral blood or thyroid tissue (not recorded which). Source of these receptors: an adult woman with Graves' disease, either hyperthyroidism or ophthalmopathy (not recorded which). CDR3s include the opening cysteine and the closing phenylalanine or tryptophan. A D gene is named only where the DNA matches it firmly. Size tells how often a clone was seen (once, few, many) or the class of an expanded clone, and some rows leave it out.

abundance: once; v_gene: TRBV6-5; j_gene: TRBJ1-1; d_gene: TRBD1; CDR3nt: TGTGCCAGCAGGCCCGGACAGGGCGCTGAAGCTTTCTTT; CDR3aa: CASRPGQGAEAFF
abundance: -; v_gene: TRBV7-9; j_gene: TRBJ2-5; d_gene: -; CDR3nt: TGTGCCAGCAGCGCGCGAACCGGGACAACGGGGACCCAGTACTTC; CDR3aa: CASSARTGTTGTQYF
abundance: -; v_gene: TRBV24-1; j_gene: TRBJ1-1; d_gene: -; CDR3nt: TGTGCCACCATAAGCCCGGCCAGGGGTAATCCGGAAACTGAAGCTTTCTTT; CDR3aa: CATISPARGNPETEAFF
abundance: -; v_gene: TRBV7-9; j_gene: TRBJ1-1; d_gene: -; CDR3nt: TGTGCCAGCTCCGGGGGCCCTGAAGCTTTCTTT; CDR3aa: CASSGGPEAFF
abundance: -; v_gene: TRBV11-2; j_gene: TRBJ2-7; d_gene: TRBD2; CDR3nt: TGTGCCAGCAGCCCCTCCCCGTATAGCGGGAGTTACCCCGAGCAGTACTTC; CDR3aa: CASSPSPYSGSYPEQYF
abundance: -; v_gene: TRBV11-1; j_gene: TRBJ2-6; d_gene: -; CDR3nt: TGTGCCAGCAGCTTAGCATTTGGGCAAGGGGCCAACGTCCTGACTTTC; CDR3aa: CASSLAFGQGANVLTF
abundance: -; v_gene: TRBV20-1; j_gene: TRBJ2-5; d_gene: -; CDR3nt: TGCAGTGCTACCACCTCCAAAGGGGGAGTTGGAGAGACCCAGTACTTC; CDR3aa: CSATTSKGGVGETQYF
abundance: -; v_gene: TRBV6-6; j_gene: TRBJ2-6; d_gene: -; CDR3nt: TGTGCCAGCAGGCCGGGGCCTGGGGCCAACGTCCTGACTTTC; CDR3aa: CASRPGPGANVLTF
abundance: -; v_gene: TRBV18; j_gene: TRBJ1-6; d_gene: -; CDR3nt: TGTGCCAGCCCACCCACCCCAGGGTGGAATTCACCCCTCCACTTT; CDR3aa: CASPPTPGWNSPLHF
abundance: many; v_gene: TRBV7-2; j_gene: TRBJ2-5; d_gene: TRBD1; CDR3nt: TGTGCCAGCAGCCTAGGGACAGGGAGGGGGACCCAGTACTTC; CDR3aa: CASSLGTGRGTQYF
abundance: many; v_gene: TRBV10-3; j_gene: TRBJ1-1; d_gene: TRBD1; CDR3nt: TGTGCCATCACCACCGGGACAGGAAACACTGAAGCTTTCTTT; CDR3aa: CAITTGTGNTEAFF
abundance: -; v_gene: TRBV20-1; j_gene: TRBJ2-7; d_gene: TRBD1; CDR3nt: TGCAGCGTTATCCGGGACAGGGCCACCTACGAGCAGTACTTC; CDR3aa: CSVIRDRATYEQYF
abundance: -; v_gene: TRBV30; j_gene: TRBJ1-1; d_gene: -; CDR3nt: TGTGCCTGGAGGACAGGGAACACTGAAGCTTTCTTT; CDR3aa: CAWRTGNTEAFF
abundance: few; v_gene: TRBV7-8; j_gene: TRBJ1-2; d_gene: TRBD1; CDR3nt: TGTGCCAGCAGCTTAGGTCCATTGGGACAGGGCAGTTATGGCTACACCTTC; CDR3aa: CASSLGPLGQGSYGYTF
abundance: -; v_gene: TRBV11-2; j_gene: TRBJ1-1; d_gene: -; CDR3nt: TGTGCCAGCGGCTCAGGCCAGGGCGGCACTGAAGCTTTCTTT; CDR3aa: CASGSGQGGTEAFF
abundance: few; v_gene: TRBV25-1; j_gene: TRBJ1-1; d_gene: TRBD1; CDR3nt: TGTGCCAGCATCGGAACAGGGGGCACTGAAGCTTTCTTT; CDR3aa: CASIGTGGTEAFF